This TCR beta chain is from a study of control samples from healthy donors and cancer patients. This CDR3 has 14 residues. The ends were cut back, 3 bases at V and 9 bases at J, with 15 bases in the middle. The germline gives CDR1 SGHTA, CDR2 FQGTGA. Repertoires were generated with immunoSEQ multiplex PCR, while TCRdb's copy carries only in-frame clones and drops some. The sample carries 110,000 or so clones, about 89% recorded once. The origin of this receptor is a woman aged 45-60 years in good health. The sequenced sample consisted of blood. This sequence joins TRBV7-3 and TRBJ2-1; possible D gene TRBD2, 6 bases. The CDR3 bases are TGTGCCAGCAGCTTGGGTGGAACCGGGGGTGAGCAGTTCTTC. Translating gives CASSLGGTGGEQFF.